This T cell receptor beta chain was sequenced during a study of T cells in localized non-small cell lung cancer. Study-level results: It remains possible that heterogeneity exists, since only one tumor region was sequenced. Longer overall survival accompanied higher blood T cell density. Median detection of top 100 tumor clones in adjacent lung was 57 clones.

Profiling relied on immunoSEQ multiplex PCR, and the TCRdb table lists in-frame clones only, not all of them. The sample records tens of thousands of clones, approximately 83% being singletons. Germline V gene sequence: CDR1 SGHDN, CDR2 FVKESK. The CDR3 consists of 18 residues. J was trimmed by 4 bases and V by 1 base; bases with no gene match: 11. Turning to this clone: Its cognate antigen is unknown.

The sample here was peripheral blood mononuclear cells, taken before any cancer treatment. The V gene is TRBV14, the J gene TRBJ2-1; the match to TRBD2 covers 9 bases. The TCR comes from a man aged 40 to 75 with stage III lung adenocarcinoma. The CDR3 DNA is TGTGCCAGCAGCCAAGCCCCGGGGAGCGGGAGGATTTACAATGAGCAGTTCTTC. Amino acid sequence: CASSQAPGSGRIYNEQFF.